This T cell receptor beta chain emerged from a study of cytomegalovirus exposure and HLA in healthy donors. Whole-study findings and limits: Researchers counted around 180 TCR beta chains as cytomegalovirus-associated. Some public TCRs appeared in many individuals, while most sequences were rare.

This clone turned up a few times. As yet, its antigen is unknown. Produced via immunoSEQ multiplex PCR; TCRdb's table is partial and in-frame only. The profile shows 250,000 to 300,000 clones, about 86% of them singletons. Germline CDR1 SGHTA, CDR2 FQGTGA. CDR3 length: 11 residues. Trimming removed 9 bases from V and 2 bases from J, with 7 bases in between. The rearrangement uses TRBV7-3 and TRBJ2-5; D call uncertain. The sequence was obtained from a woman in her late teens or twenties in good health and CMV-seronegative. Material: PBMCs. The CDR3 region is CARGDQETQYF. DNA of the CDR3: TGTGCCAGAGGAGATCAAGAGACCCAGTACTTC. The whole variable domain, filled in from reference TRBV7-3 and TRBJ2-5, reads GAGVSQTPSNKVTEKGKYVELRCDPISGHTALYWYRQSLGQGPEFLIYFQGTGAADDSGLPNDRFFAVRPEGSVSTLKIQRTERGDSAVYLCARGDQETQYFGPGTRLLVL.